What follows are 12 T cell receptor beta chains derived from one specimen sequenced in a study of radiation and T cells in renal cell carcinoma. Indicated time point: baseline pretreatment blood. As to treatment: 15 Gy SBRT to primary tumor, nephrectomy 4 weeks later. Libraries were prepared by immunoSEQ multiplex PCR; TCRdb keeps only in-frame clonotypes and omits some of them. The table has some 50,000 clones, about 80% seen once. Here the sequenced sample was blood, taken from a patient whose treatment included radiotherapy and nephrectomy. These receptor sequences come from a woman in her 70s with renal cell carcinoma.

In its sample, this clone was seen once. V is TRBV4-1 and J is TRBJ2-5; D unresolved. Looked up from germline, CDR1 is MGHRA and CDR2 is YSYEKL. Trimming cost V 1 base and J 4 bases, with 13 bases left between them. The CDR3 contains 15 residues. In DNA form, the CDR3 reads TGCGCCAGCAGCCAAGGGCTAACTGGACGAGAGACCCAGTACTTC. It translates to CASSQGLTGRETQYF.

This chain links TRBV6-6 with TRBJ2-1; 9 bases map to TRBD2. The CDR3 sequence is 15 residues long. The germline CDR1 and CDR2 sequences are MNHNY and SVGAGI (reference sequence). V shed 4 bases and J 8 bases; nucleotides not matched to a gene: 9. CDR3 region: CASSSPSSGVDEQFF. The CDR3 bases are TGTGCCAGCAGTTCGCCCTCTAGCGGGGTAGATGAGCAGTTCTTC.

V and J are TRBV5-1 and TRBJ1-1; a possible D gene is TRBD1 (6 bases). The CDR3 covers 15 residues. The ends were cut back, 0 bases at V and 4 bases at J, with 13 bases in the middle. Germline V gene sequence: CDR1 SGHRS, CDR2 YFSETQ. CDR3 nucleotides: TGCGCCAGCAGCTTGGCTTCCCAGGGGATCACTGAAGCTTTCTTT. It yields the protein CASSLASQGITEAFF. The full variable domain, in which reference TRBV5-1 and TRBJ1-1 provide the parts outside the CDR3, is KAGVTQTPRYLIKTRGQQVTLSCSPISGHRSVSWYQQTPGQGLQFLFEYFSETQRNKGNFPGRFSGRQFSNSRSEMNVSTLELGDSALYLCASSLASQGITEAFFGQGTRLTVV.

In this sample, this clone turned up once. This chain links TRBV4-1 with TRBJ1-1, with D possibly matching TRBD1 (6 bases). The length of the CDR3 is 15 residues. Trimming pared 3 bases from V and 1 base from J, leaving 12 bases between. Looked up from germline, CDR1 is MGHRA and CDR2 is YSYEKL. Here the CDR3 reads CASSHHRETNTEAFF. DNA of the CDR3: TGCGCCAGCAGCCATCACAGGGAGACGAACACTGAAGCTTTCTTT.

The J gene is TRBJ2-3, the V gene TRBV5-1; D is ambiguous. The CDR3 covers 15 residues. Germline CDR1 SGHRS, CDR2 YFSETQ. Trimming took off 6 bases at V and 2 bases at J, with 16 bases between the two ends. The DNA for the CDR3 is TGCGCCAGCATCCTCCTCCCCGGAGCCACAGATACGCAGTATTTT. It yields the protein CASILLPGATDTQYF. The full variable domain, its missing parts supplied by reference TRBV5-1 and TRBJ2-3, is KAGVTQTPRYLIKTRGQQVTLSCSPISGHRSVSWYQQTPGQGLQFLFEYFSETQRNKGNFPGRFSGRQFSNSRSEMNVSTLELGDSALYLCASILLPGATDTQYFGPGTRLTVL.

This chain links TRBV7-2 with TRBJ2-2; TRBD2 agrees at 8 bases. The CDR3 runs to 15 residues. Trimming cost V 5 bases and J 7 bases; bases outside gene matches: 9. CDR1 SGHTA and CDR2 FQGNSA come from the germline V gene. The CDR3 protein is CASSPGLAGYGELFF. CDR3 DNA sequence: TGTGCCAGCAGCCCCGGACTAGCCGGCTACGGGGAGCTGTTTTTT. Full variable domain (missing parts from reference TRBV7-2 and TRBJ2-2): GAGVSQSPSNKVTEKGKDVELRCDPISGHTALYWYRQSLGQGLEFLIYFQGNSAPDKSGLPSDRFSAERTGGSVSTLTIQRTQQEDSAVYLCASSPGLAGYGELFFGEGSRLTVL.

The V gene is TRBV14, the J gene TRBJ2-7; perhaps D is TRBD1 or TRBD2 (5 bases each). With 1 base removed from V and 4 bases from J, the gap between germline ends came to 11 bases. This CDR3 spans 14 amino acids. Per the germline V gene, CDR1 is SGHDN and CDR2 is FVKESK. CDR3 residues: CASSQGDRGYEQYF. CDR3 in DNA: TGTGCCAGCAGCCAAGGGGACCGCGGGTACGAGCAGTACTTC.

The chain employs TRBV18 and TRBJ1-1; D unresolved. CDR1 KGHSH and CDR2 LQKENI come from the germline V gene. This CDR3 spans 15 amino acids. The V and J ends lost 2 bases and 0 bases respectively, with 10 bases between them. CDR3 DNA: TGTGCCAGCTCACCATTCCAGGAATTGAACACTGAAGCTTTCTTT. It encodes CASSPFQELNTEAFF.

The chain is built from TRBV6-6 and TRBJ1-1; possible D gene TRBD1, 6 bases. V lost 6 bases to trimming and J lost 1 base, with 15 bases between them. Germline loops: CDR1 MNHNY, CDR2 SVGAGI (reference sequence). The CDR3 is 15 residues long. The CDR3, as DNA: TGTGCCAGCAGACCCCTCGAGACAGGGAACACTGAAGCTTTCTTT. Encoded protein: CASRPLETGNTEAFF.

V and J are TRBV7-2 and TRBJ1-2; no clear D gene. The CDR3 has 13 amino acids. Trimming pared 5 bases from V and 1 base from J, leaving 8 bases between. Germline V gene sequence: CDR1 SGHTA, CDR2 FQGNSA. The CDR3 loop is CASSRPLNYGYTF. CDR3 coding DNA: TGTGCCAGCAGCCGACCCCTTAACTATGGCTACACCTTC.

The chain couples TRBV5-6 to TRBJ2-3, with unresolved D. The CDR3 covers 17 residues. In germline, CDR1 is SGHDT, CDR2 YYEEEE. The V gene lost 4 bases and the J gene lost 0 bases, with 18 bases spanning the gap. DNA for the CDR3: TGTGCCAGCAGCAAAATTACCATGGGCTCGAGCACAGATACGCAGTATTTT. Translating gives CASSKITMGSSTDTQYF.

The chain combines TRBV4-3 with TRBJ2-2; no clear D. Germline loops: CDR1 LGHNA, CDR2 YSLEER. This CDR3 has 13 amino acids. V was clipped by 4 bases and J by 6 bases, with 9 bases between them. The CDR3 is CASSPQSPGELFF. Here the CDR3 DNA reads TGCGCCAGCAGCCCGCAATCCCCCGGGGAGCTGTTTTTT.